The present entry profiles one T cell receptor beta chain with its context. The antigen remains undetermined. TCRdb keeps only in-frame clones here, not all; method: immunoSEQ multiplex PCR. The profile covers some 200,000 clones, with approximately 94% appearing a single time and approximately 1% taken by the ten largest. This sample is part of a study of T cell responses to AZD1222 COVID-19 vaccine. Study-level findings and limits: Unmutated regions of variants are reportedly targeted by nearly half of spike-specific TCRs. Scientists sampled the repertoires only once the peak T cell response had passed.

Trimming shortened V by 7 bases and J by 7 bases, and 18 bases separated the two germline ends. From germline, CDR1 is SGHAT and CDR2 FQNNGV. This CDR3 comprises 14 residues. Sequencing used peripheral blood, obtained on day 0 of MenACWY control vaccination. This chain links TRBV11-2 with TRBJ2-3; the D is unclear. This receptor was identified in an adult in good health. CDR3 DNA: TGTGCCAGCACTTACCCTTCCGCCCCAAATACGCAGTATTTT. It is translated as CASTYPSAPNTQYF.